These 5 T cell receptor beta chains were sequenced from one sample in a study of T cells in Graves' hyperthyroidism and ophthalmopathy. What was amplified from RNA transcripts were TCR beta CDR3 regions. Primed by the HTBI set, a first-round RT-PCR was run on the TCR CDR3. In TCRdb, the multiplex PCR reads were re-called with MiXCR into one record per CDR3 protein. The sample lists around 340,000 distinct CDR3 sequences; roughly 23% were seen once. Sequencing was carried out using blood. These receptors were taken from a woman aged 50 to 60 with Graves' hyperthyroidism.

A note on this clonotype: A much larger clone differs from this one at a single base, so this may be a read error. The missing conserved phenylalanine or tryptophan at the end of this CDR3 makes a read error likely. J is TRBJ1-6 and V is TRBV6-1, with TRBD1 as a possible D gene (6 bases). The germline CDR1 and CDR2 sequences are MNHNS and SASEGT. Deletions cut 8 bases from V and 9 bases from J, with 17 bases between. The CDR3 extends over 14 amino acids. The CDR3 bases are TGTGCCAGCCGCCGGGACCCACAGGGTTCACCCCTCCACCTT. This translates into CASRRDPQGSPLHL.

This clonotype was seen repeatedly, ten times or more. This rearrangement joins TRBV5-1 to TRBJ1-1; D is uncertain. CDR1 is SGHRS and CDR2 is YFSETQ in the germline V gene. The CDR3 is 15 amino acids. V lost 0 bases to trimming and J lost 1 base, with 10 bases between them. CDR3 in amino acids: CASSLDPSQNTEAFF. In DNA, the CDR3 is TGCGCCAGCAGCTTGGACCCCAGTCAGAACACTGAAGCTTTCTTT.

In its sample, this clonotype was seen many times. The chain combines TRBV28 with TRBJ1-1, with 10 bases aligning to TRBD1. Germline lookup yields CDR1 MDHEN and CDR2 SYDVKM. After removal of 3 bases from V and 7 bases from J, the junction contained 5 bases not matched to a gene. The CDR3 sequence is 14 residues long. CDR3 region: CASSFGTGVGEAFF. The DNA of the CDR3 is TGTGCCAGCAGTTTCGGGACAGGGGTCGGTGAAGCTTTCTTT.

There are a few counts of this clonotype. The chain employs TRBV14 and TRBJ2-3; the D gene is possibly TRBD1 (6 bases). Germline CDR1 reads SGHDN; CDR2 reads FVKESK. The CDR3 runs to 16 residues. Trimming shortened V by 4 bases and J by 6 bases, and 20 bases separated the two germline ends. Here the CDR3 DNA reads TGTGCCAGCAGCCGTATGAGGACAGCGCCTTGGGATACGCAGTATTTT. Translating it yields CASSRMRTAPWDTQYF.

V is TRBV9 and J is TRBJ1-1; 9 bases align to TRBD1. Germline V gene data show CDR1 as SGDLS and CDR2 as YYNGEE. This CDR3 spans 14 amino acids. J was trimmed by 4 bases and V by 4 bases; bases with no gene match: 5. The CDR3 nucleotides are TGTGCCAGCAGCCCCGGGACAGGGTTCACTGAAGCTTTCTTT. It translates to CASSPGTGFTEAFF.